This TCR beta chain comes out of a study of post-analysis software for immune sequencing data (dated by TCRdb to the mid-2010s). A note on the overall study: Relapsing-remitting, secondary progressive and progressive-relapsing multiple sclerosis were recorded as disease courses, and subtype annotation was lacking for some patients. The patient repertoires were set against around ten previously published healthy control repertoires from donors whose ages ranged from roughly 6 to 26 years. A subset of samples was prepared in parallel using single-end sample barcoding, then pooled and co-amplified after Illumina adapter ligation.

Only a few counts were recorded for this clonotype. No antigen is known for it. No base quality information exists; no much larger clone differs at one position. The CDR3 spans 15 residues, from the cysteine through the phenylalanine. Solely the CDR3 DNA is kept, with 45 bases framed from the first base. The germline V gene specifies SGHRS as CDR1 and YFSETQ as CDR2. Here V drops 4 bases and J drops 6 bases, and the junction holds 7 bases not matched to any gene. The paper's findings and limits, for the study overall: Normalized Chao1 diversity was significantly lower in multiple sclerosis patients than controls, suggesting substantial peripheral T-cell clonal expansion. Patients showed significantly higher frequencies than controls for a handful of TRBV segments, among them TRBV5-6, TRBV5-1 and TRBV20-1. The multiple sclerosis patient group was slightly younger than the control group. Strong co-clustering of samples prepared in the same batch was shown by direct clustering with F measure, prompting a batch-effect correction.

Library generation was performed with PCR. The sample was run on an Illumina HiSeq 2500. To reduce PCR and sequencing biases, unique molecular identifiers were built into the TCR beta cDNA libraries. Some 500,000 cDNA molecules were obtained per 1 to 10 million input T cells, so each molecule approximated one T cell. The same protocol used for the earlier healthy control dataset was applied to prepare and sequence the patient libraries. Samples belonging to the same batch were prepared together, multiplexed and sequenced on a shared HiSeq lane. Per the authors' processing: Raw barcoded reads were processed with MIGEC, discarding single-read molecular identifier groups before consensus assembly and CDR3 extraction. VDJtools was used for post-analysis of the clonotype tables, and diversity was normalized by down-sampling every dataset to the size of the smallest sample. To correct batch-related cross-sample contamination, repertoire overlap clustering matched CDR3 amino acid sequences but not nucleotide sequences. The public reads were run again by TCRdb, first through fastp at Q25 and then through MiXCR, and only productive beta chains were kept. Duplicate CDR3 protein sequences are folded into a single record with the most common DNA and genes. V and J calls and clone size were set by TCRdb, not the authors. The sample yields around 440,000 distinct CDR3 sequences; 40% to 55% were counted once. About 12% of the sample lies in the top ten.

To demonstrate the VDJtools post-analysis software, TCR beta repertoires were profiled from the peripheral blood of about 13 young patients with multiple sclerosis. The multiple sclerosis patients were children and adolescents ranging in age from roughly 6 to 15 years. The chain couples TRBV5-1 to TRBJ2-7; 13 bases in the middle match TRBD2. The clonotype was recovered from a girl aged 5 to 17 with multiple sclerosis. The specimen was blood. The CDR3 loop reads CASSVTSGRAGEQYF. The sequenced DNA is TGCGCCAGCAGCGTCACTAGCGGGAGGGCTGGCGAGCAGTACTTC. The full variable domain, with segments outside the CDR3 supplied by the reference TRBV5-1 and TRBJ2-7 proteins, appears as KAGVTQTPRYLIKTRGQQVTLSCSPISGHRSVSWYQQTPGQGLQFLFEYFSETQRNKGNFPGRFSGRQFSNSRSEMNVSTLELGDSALYLCASSVTSGRAGEQYFGPGTRLTVT.